This TCR beta chain is drawn from a study of blood T cell repertoires in COVID-19 (dated by TCRdb to 2020 to 2022). With regard to the full study: Collaborator samples came from the United States, Italy and Spain and covered acute and convalescent phases of COVID-19. The material from the prospective study consisted of cDNA or gDNA derived from T cells, B-cell-depleted T cells, or PBMCs. Subjects who had been exposed to COVID-19, were actively infected with it, or had recovered from it provided the deeply sampled blood TCRbeta repertoires that made up the dataset. The repertoires were released in a freely available public database meant as a resource for research on the immune response to SARS-CoV-2. Samples came from the ongoing ImmuneRACE study (first 160 participants) plus 1,254 subjects from 6 global collaborators. Sample metadata almost always included a de-identified subject ID, COVID-19 status, age in years and sex. Where available, HLA class I and class II types were taken from metadata supplied by the sample provider and were not determined by assay-based typing.

Enrolling through a virtual design, the prospective study's participants ranged in age from about 18 to 100 years and lived across approximately 25 United States geographic areas. In the prospective study, participants were assigned to cohorts based on the clinical history participants reported in a screening survey and a study questionnaire. Exposed participants had been in contact, within 2 weeks of entering the study, with a person who had a PCR-confirmed or clinician-diagnosed case of COVID-19. In the prospective study, mobile phlebotomists collected whole blood, serum and a nasopharyngeal or oropharyngeal swab from each participant. Participants in the prospective study had the option to provide additional blood draws and questionnaires over an approximately 2-month period. Before DNA extraction, blood samples from the prospective study were shipped at room temperature or frozen. TCRbeta CDR3 regions were amplified from genomic DNA by means of the immunoSEQ Assay, a bias-controlled multiplex PCR. As for the authors' bioinformatics: The number of nucleated cells in each sample was estimated from the amplification of reference gene primers within the assay. To quantify the absolute abundance of each unique TCRbeta CDR3 rearrangement, sequence reads were collapsed and filtered. For each sample, productive Simpson clonality was calculated as the square root of Simpson's diversity index over productive rearrangements. In TCRdb, the immuneACCESS table is reduced to in-frame sequences with V and J assigned. These tables do not hold every clone; where another copy was compared, an unresolved V gene accounts for under half, and the others remain unexplained. Clone size and V and J calls were adopted from that table, with D and trimming inferred from the DNA. Across this sample there are almost 350,000 clones, with about nine tenths seen only once. Jointly, the top ten make up 0.85% to 1.3% of the sample.

Results the study describes overall, beyond this receptor: How much clinical and demographic metadata was included differed by source and by participant, and the metadata was provided uncurated.

To note about this clone: What antigen it recognizes has not been identified. Base qualities are not at hand, and no much larger clone is one base apart.

This sequence was found in a woman in her twenties or thirties who had been exposed to COVID-19. Sequencing used PBMCs or T cells enriched from blood (not recorded which).

CDR3 loop: CASSWDRVSYTF. The nucleotide sequence is given as TGTGCCAGCAGTTGGGACAGGGTTTCCTACACCTTC. Rearrangement joined TRBV5-4 to TRBJ1-2, and 9 bases in between align with TRBD1. V is cut back by 5 bases and J by 10 bases, with 6 bases in the junction unmatched. Taken from cysteine to phenylalanine, the CDR3 has 12 residues. Here the CDR3 DNA is all that survives: 36 bases in frame from base 1. Via the germline V gene (reference sequence), CDR1 is SGHNT and CDR2 YYREEE.